Below, 19 T cell receptor beta chains from the same sample are listed, as sequenced in a study of metastatic and nonmetastatic thyroid tumors. From the PCR reads, TCRdb re-called clones with MiXCR. Here the sample spans several thousand clones, 35% to 40% being singletons. No patient received treatment before thyroid surgery. What was sequenced was tumor tissue. Every receptor here comes from a male donor with papillary thyroid cancer or a benign thyroid nodule (not recorded which). Some clones in this sample may be carry-over from other donors' samples.

This sequence joins TRBV20-1 and TRBJ2-7, with D uncertain. CDR3 size: 16 residues. The ends were cut back, 2 bases at V and 3 bases at J, with 20 bases in the middle. Per the germline V gene, CDR1 is DFQATT and CDR2 is SNEGSKA (reference sequence). The DNA for the CDR3 is TGCAGTGCTAGACTCTTACAACCGGGCCCAAACTACGAGCAGTACTTC. Protein product: CSARLLQPGPNYEQYF.

This clone is medium-sized (0.01 to 0.1%). Being one base from a much bigger clone, this may be a read error. The chain recombines TRBV19 with TRBJ2-1; 9 bases line up with TRBD1. The CDR3 consists of 15 residues. After removal of 5 bases from V and 7 bases from J, the junction contained 9 bases not matched to a gene. CDR1 is LNHDA, CDR2 SQIVND, per germline (reference sequence). The CDR3 sequence is CASSLGGTGWNEQFF. The CDR3, as DNA: TGTGCCAGTAGTCTGGGCGGGACAGGGTGGAATGAGCAGTTCTTC.

This clone appeared a few times. The chain couples TRBV12-3 or TRBV12-4 to TRBJ2-3, with D possibly TRBD2 on 6 matching bases. Deletions cut 4 bases from V and 12 bases from J, with 17 bases between. The CDR3 loop spans 13 amino acids. CDR3 protein: CASSWESGEIQYF. For the CDR3, the DNA is TGTGCCAGCAGTTGGGAATCGGGGGAAATTCAGTATTTT.

This clone was seen more than once but under ten times. The rearrangement links TRBV19 to TRBJ2-1; D might be TRBD1 or TRBD2, each matching 6 bases. Germline V CDR1 and CDR2: LNHDA, SQIVND (reference sequence). V lost 7 bases and J lost 10, with 20 bases in between. The CDR3 consists of 14 residues. The CDR3 protein is CASISPPGAGEQFF. CDR3 DNA: TGTGCCAGTATATCCCCGCCGGGGGCCGGGGAGCAGTTCTTC.

This chain uses TRBV5-1 with TRBJ1-2, with D maybe TRBD1 (5 bases). V was cut by 4 bases and J by 4 bases, with 14 bases left in between. The CDR3 is made up of 14 amino acids. Germline CDR1 is SGHRS and CDR2 is YFSETQ. DNA of the CDR3: TGCGCCAGCAGCGCAGACAGCGTAACCTATGGCTACACCTTC. Protein: CASSADSVTYGYTF. Drawing the rest from reference TRBV5-1 and TRBJ1-2, the complete variable domain is KAGVTQTPRYLIKTRGQQVTLSCSPISGHRSVSWYQQTPGQGLQFLFEYFSETQRNKGNFPGRFSGRQFSNSRSEMNVSTLELGDSALYLCASSADSVTYGYTFGSGTRLTVV.

The chain carries TRBV19 and TRBJ1-5, with D perhaps TRBD1 (6 bases). Looked up from germline, CDR1 is LNHDA and CDR2 is SQIVND (reference sequence). The CDR3 totals 16 residues. V lost 7 bases and J 6 bases, leaving 22 bases between the germline ends. CDR3 residues: CASTGRAVGGFQPQHF. In nucleotides, the CDR3 is TGTGCCAGTACGGGCAGGGCGGTAGGGGGGTTTCAGCCCCAGCATTTT.

J is TRBJ2-3 and V is TRBV7-2; D not resolved. CDR1 SGHTA and CDR2 FQGNSA come from the germline V gene. V was cut by 0 bases and J by 2 bases, with 9 bases left in between. The CDR3 totals 15 residues. The CDR3 protein is CASSLATVNTDTQYF. For the CDR3, the DNA is TGTGCCAGCAGCTTAGCCACAGTAAACACAGATACGCAGTATTTT.

This chain connects TRBV19 to TRBJ1-1; no reliable D call. The CDR3 loop spans 16 amino acids. Trimming cost V 3 bases and J 5 bases, with 19 bases left between them. Germline V gene sequence: CDR1 LNHDA, CDR2 SQIVND (reference sequence). The CDR3 DNA reads as TGTGCCAGTAGTATGTCATTGGTGGCGGGTGTTACTGAAGCTTTCTTT. It is translated as CASSMSLVAGVTEAFF.

The chain joins TRBV6-4 to TRBJ2-1, with 10 bases that match TRBD2. The junction had 5 bases not matched to a gene; V was cut back by 0 bases and J by 6 bases. The CDR3 length is 16 residues. Germline CDR1 MRHNA, CDR2 SNTAGT. This CDR3 is CASSDSASGGPNEQFF. The CDR3 DNA is TGTGCCAGCAGTGACTCGGCTAGCGGGGGACCCAATGAGCAGTTCTTC.

This clone is labeled as medium-sized. The rearrangement uses TRBV13 and TRBJ2-5, with D perhaps TRBD1 (6 bases). V dropped 5 bases and J dropped 5 bases, with 15 bases sitting between them. The germline CDR1 and CDR2 sequences are PRHDT and FYEKMQ (reference sequence). This CDR3 is built from 14 residues. The CDR3: CASSNTGKGETQYF. DNA for the CDR3: TGTGCCAGCAGCAATACAGGGAAAGGCGAGACCCAGTACTTC.

For the CDR3, the DNA is TGTGCCAGTAGTATAGATCGGAACGGGAAACGCTCCTACGAGCAGTACTTC. It encodes CASSIDRNGKRSYEQYF. The chain joins TRBV19 to TRBJ2-7, with D tentatively TRBD2 (5 bases). Trimming stripped 0 bases from V and 0 bases from J, with 15 bases between. Germline V gene data show CDR1 as LNHDA and CDR2 as SQIVND (reference sequence). This CDR3 is 17 amino acids long.

This clone has more than one count but fewer than ten. The chain links TRBV6-1 to TRBJ1-2; a possible D gene is TRBD1 (5 bases). The V gene lost 7 bases and the J gene lost 2 bases, with 11 bases spanning the gap. Germline CDR1 reads MNHNS; CDR2 reads SASEGT. The CDR3 loop spans 13 amino acids. The CDR3 is CASKAGLNYGYTF. CDR3 in DNA: TGTGCCAGCAAGGCGGGGCTCAACTATGGCTACACCTTC.

This clone was detected a few times. This chain links TRBV6-2 or TRBV6-3 with TRBJ1-6; D uncertain. CDR3 length: 13 residues. Germline CDR1 MNHEY, CDR2 SVGEGT. V was pared by 2 bases and J by 7 bases, with 6 bases between. The CDR3 here is CASSYLRNSPLHF. The CDR3 nucleotides read TGTGCCAGCAGTTACCTGCGGAATTCACCCCTCCACTTT.

The chain recombines TRBV12-3 or TRBV12-4 with TRBJ2-1, with a tentative D call TRBD2 (6 bases). This CDR3 comprises 14 residues. The V gene lost 3 bases and the J gene lost 7 bases, with 13 bases spanning the gap. CDR3 in amino acids: CASSLFLASNEQFF. The CDR3 bases are TGTGCCAGCAGTTTGTTTCTAGCGTCAAATGAGCAGTTCTTC.

This clone is medium-sized by share. CDR3 nucleotides: TGTGCCAGCAGCCCCCGTGTAACAGATACGCAGTATTTT. Encoded protein: CASSPRVTDTQYF. The V call is TRBV7-9, the J call TRBJ2-3; D gene ambiguous. The CDR3 loop spans 13 amino acids. Germline assignment: CDR1 SEHNR and CDR2 FQNEAQ (reference sequence). With 5 bases removed from V and 3 bases from J, the gap between germline ends came to 9 bases.

J is TRBJ1-2 and V is TRBV28, with 11 bases that match TRBD1. Germline trimming cut 11 bases from V and 6 bases from J; bases unmatched to any gene: 11. This CDR3 has 14 amino acids. The V gene's germline CDR1 is MDHEN and CDR2 SYDVKM. In DNA form, the CDR3 reads TGTGCCGTACGGGACAGGGGGGGATGGGATGGCTACACCTTC. This codes for CAVRDRGGWDGYTF.

This clone was observed a handful of times. This sequence joins TRBV20-1 and TRBJ2-5; 10 bases line up with TRBD2. Germline assignment: CDR1 DFQATT and CDR2 SNEGSKA (reference sequence). The CDR3 loop spans 16 amino acids. Unmatched junction bases numbered 10, after V lost 1 base and J lost 5 bases. In nucleotides, the CDR3 is TGCAGTGCTAGAGGGGAATTAGCGGGAGGATGGGAGACCCAGTACTTC. This sequence encodes CSARGELAGGWETQYF.

The rearrangement links TRBV20-1 to TRBJ1-5; no clear D. From germline, CDR1 is DFQATT and CDR2 SNEGSKA (reference sequence). The CDR3 length is 15 residues. V lost 0 bases and J 3 bases, leaving 12 bases between the germline ends. In DNA form, the CDR3 reads TGCAGTGCTAGAGAGGCAGGCCCATACAATCAGCCCCAGCATTTT. This codes for CSAREAGPYNQPQHF.

This rearrangement joins TRBV4-2 to TRBJ2-1, with 12 positions matching TRBD2. Looked up from germline, CDR1 is LGHNA and CDR2 is YNFKEQ. Losses at the gene ends were 1 base for V and 7 bases for J; bases not matched to a gene: 5. The CDR3 has 16 amino acids. CDR3 in amino acids: CASSQAGLAGGNEQFF. CDR3 coding DNA: TGTGCCAGCAGCCAAGCTGGGCTAGCGGGAGGGAATGAGCAGTTCTTC.